A single sample is the source of the 5 T cell receptor beta chains below, sequenced in a study of T cell responses to AZD1222 COVID-19 vaccine. Profiling relied on immunoSEQ multiplex PCR, and the TCRdb table lists in-frame clones only, not all of them. Of approximately 150,000 clones listed, around 90% are singletons. Specimen: peripheral blood, collected on day 0 of AZD1222 vaccination. The origin of the receptors is an adult in good health.

The V and J genes are TRBV11-3 and TRBJ1-4, with 8 bases fitting TRBD1. The V gene end was trimmed by 4 bases and the J gene end by 4 bases; junction bases not matched to a gene: 8. The CDR3 contains 16 residues. Germline-derived CDR1 and CDR2 are SGHNT and YENEEA. CDR3 DNA sequence: TGTGCCAGCAGCTCGACCCCCGGACAGGGTAATGAAAAACTGTTTTTT. Protein sequence: CASSSTPGQGNEKLFF.

V is TRBV5-5 and J is TRBJ2-5; 8 bases line up with TRBD2. Germline lookup yields CDR1 SGHKS and CDR2 YYEKEE (reference sequence). This CDR3 comprises 13 residues. V was clipped by 7 bases and J by 4 bases; unmatched bases: 6. This CDR3 reads CASRTGGRETQYF. The CDR3 bases are TGTGCCAGCCGAACGGGAGGGCGAGAGACCCAGTACTTC.

J is TRBJ2-5 and V is TRBV11-3; D may be TRBD1 (6 bases). The V gene's germline CDR1 is SGHNT and CDR2 YENEEA. The CDR3 covers 17 residues. V was pared by 0 bases and J by 3 bases, with 17 bases between. The CDR3 DNA is TGTGCCAGCAGCTTAGAGGGACACTCGGGACCGGAAGAGACCCAGTACTTC. Residues: CASSLEGHSGPEETQYF.

The rearrangement links TRBV4-3 to TRBJ1-1; TRBD1 agrees at 12 bases. V was pared by 3 bases and J by 3 bases, with 11 bases of the junction left unmatched. The CDR3 contains 18 residues. CDR1 and CDR2 from the germline V gene are LGHNA and YSLEER. The CDR3 DNA sequence: TGCGCCAGCAGCCACCCGGGACAGGGGGCGAAATTGGACACTGAAGCTTTCTTT. Its protein product is CASSHPGQGAKLDTEAFF.

V gene TRBV19 combines with J gene TRBJ1-2, with 7 positions matching TRBD1. This CDR3 contains 12 residues. CDR1 and CDR2 from the germline V gene are LNHDA and SQIVND (reference sequence). V lost 7 bases and J lost 5; bases outside the gene matches: 4. CDR3 bases: TGTGCCAGTAAGGCACAGGGGTATGGCTACACCTTC. Its protein product is CASKAQGYGYTF.